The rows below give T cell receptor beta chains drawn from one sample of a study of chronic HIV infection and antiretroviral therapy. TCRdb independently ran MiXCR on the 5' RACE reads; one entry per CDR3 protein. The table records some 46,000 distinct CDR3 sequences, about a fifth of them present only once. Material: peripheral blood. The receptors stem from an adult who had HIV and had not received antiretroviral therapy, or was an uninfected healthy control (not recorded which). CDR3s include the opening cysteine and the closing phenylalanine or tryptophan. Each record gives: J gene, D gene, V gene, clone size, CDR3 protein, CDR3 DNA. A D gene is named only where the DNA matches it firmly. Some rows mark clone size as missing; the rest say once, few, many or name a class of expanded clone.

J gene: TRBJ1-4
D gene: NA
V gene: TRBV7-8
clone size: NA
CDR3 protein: CASSEPAHNEKLFF
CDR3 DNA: TGTGCCAGCAGCGAGCCAGCTCATAATGAAAAACTGTTTTTT

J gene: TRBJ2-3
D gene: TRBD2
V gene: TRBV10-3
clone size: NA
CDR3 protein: CAISEPRTSSDTQYF
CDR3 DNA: TGTGCCATCAGTGAGCCTCGGACTAGTTCAGATACGCAGTATTTT

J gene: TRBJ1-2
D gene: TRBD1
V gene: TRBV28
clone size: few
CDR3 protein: CASSPLPGTGEGGYTF
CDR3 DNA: TGTGCCAGCAGTCCACTCCCCGGGACAGGGGAAGGGGGCTACACCTTC

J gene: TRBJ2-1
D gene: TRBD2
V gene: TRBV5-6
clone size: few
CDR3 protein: CASSLGLAGGSYNEQFF
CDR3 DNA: TGTGCCAGCAGCTTGGGTTTAGCGGGAGGATCCTACAATGAGCAGTTCTTC

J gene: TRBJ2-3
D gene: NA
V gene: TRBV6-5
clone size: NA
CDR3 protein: CASSYGALSTDTQYF
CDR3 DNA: TGTGCCAGCAGTTATGGCGCCCTTAGCACAGATACGCAGTATTTT

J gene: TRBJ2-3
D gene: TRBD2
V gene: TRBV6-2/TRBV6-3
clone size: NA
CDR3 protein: CASSYSASGRVTDTQYF
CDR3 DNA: TGTGCCAGCAGTTACTCTGCTAGCGGGAGGGTCACAGATACGCAGTATTTT

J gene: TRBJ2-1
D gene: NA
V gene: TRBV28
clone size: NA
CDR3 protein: CASSDYSGTGEQFF
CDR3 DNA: TGTGCCAGCAGCGACTACAGCGGCACAGGGGAGCAGTTCTTC

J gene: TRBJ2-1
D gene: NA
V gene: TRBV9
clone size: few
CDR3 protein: CASEGQQNNEQFF
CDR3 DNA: TGTGCCAGCGAGGGACAACAAAACAATGAGCAGTTCTTC

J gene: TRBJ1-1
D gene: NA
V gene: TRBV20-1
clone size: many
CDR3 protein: CSARGSMNTEAFF
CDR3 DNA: TGCAGTGCTAGGGGGTCCATGAACACTGAAGCTTTCTTT

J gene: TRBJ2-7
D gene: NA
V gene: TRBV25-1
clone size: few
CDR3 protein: CASMRAGGDDYEQYF
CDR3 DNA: TGTGCCAGCATGAGGGCTGGGGGTGATGACTACGAGCAGTACTTC

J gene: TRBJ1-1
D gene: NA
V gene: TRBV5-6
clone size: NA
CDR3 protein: CASSLAGPNTEAFF
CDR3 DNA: TGTGCCAGCAGCTTGGCGGGGCCGAACACTGAAGCTTTCTTT

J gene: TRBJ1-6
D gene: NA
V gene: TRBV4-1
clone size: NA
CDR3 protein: CASSQVPGPYNSPLHF
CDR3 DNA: TGCGCCAGCAGCCAAGTCCCGGGACCCTATAATTCACCCCTCCACTTT

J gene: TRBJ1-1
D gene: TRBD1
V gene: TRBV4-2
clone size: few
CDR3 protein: CASSQPTGATEAFF
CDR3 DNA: TGTGCCAGCAGCCAACCGACAGGGGCCACTGAAGCTTTCTTT

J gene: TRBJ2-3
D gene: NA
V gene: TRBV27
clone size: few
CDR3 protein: CASSLISTDTQYF
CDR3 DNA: TGTGCCAGCAGTTTAATCAGCACAGATACGCAGTATTTT

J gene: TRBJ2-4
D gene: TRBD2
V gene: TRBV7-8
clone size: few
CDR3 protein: CASMITTSGTGIQYF
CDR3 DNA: TGTGCCAGCATGATCACGACTAGCGGGACTGGCATTCAGTACTTC

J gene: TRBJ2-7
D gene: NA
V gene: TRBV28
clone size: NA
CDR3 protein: CASRTPGTYEQYF
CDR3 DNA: TGTGCCAGCAGGACCCCGGGGACCTACGAGCAGTACTTC

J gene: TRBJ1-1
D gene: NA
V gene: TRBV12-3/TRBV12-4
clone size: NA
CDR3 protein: CASSLRGTGTEAFF
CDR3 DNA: TGTGCCAGCAGTTTAAGGGGTACGGGCACTGAAGCTTTCTTT

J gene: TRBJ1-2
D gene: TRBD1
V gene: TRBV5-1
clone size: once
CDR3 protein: CASSLEGTGSSDGYTF
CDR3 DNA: TGCGCCAGCAGCTTGGAGGGGACAGGGAGTAGCGATGGCTACACCTTC

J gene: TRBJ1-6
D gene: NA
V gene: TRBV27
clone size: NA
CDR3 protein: CASRLTLYNSPLHF
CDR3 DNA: TGTGCCAGCCGCCTCACTCTTTATAATTCACCCCTCCACTTT

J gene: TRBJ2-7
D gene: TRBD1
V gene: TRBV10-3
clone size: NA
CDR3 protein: CAISKDRGYEQYF
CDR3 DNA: TGTGCCATCAGCAAGGACAGGGGCTACGAGCAGTACTTC

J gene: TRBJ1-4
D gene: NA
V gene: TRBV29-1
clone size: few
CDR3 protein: CSVEDPPDGGKLFF
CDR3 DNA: TGCAGCGTTGAAGATCCCCCCGACGGGGGAAAACTGTTTTTT

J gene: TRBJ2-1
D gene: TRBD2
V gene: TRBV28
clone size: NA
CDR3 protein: CASSSWTSGRGDEQFF
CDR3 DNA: TGTGCCAGCAGTTCCTGGACTAGCGGGAGGGGGGATGAGCAGTTCTTC

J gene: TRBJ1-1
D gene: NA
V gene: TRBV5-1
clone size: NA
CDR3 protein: CASSLEGRRDTEAFF
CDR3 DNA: TGCGCCAGCAGCTTGGAAGGGAGGAGGGACACTGAAGCTTTCTTT

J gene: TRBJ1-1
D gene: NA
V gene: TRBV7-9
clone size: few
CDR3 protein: CASSPPPNTEAFF
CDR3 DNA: TGTGCCAGCAGCCCACCCCCGAACACTGAAGCTTTCTTT

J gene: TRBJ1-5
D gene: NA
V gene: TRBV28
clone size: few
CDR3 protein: CASSYSPGGKPQHF
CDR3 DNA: TGTGCCAGCAGTTATAGCCCCGGAGGGAAGCCCCAGCATTTT

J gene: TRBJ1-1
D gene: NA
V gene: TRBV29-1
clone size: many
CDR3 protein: CSVDRNTEAFF
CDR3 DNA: TGCAGCGTTGACAGGAACACTGAAGCTTTCTTT

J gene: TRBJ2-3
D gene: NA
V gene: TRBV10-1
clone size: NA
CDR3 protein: CASSPLQGSTDTQYF
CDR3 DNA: TGCGCCAGCAGCCCCCTACAGGGCTCCACAGATACGCAGTATTTT

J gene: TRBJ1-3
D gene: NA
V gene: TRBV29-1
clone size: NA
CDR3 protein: CSVEDPFSGNTIYF
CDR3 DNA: TGCAGCGTTGAAGATCCATTCTCTGGAAACACCATATATTTT

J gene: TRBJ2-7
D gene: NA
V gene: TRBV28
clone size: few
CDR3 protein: CASRTGTVSYEQYF
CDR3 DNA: TGTGCCAGCAGGACGGGGACGGTATCCTACGAGCAGTACTTC

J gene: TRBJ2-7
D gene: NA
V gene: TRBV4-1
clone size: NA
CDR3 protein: CASSQYGAYEQYF
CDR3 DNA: TGCGCCAGCAGCCAGTATGGAGCCTACGAGCAGTACTTC

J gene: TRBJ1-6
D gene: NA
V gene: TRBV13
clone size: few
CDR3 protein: CASSHRVNNSPLHF
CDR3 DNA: TGTGCCAGCAGCCACAGGGTGAATAATTCACCCCTCCACTTT

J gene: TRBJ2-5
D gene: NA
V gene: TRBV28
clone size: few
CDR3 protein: CASSPPKTRTQYF
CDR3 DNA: TGTGCCAGCAGTCCTCCAAAGACCCGGACCCAGTACTTC

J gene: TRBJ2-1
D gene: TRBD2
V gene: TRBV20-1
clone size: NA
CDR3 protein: CSAGTSGRAVYNEQFF
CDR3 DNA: TGCAGTGCCGGGACTAGCGGGAGGGCCGTCTACAATGAGCAGTTCTTC

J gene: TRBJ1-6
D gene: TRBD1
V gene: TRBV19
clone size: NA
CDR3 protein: CASSIESTGVGSPLHF
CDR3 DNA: TGTGCCAGTAGTATAGAATCAACAGGGGTTGGATCACCCCTCCACTTT

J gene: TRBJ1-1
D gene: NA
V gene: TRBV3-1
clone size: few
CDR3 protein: CASSQVKGVTEAFF
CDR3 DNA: TGTGCCAGCAGCCAAGTGAAAGGGGTCACTGAAGCTTTCTTT

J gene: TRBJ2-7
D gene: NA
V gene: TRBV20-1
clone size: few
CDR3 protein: CSARPGTQLYSYEQYF
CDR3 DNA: TGCAGTGCTAGGCCGGGGACTCAACTATACTCCTACGAGCAGTACTTC

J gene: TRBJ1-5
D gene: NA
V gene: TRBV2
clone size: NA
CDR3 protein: CASSRLRVSNQPQHF
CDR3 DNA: TGTGCCAGCAGTCGACTGCGGGTTAGCAATCAGCCCCAGCATTTT